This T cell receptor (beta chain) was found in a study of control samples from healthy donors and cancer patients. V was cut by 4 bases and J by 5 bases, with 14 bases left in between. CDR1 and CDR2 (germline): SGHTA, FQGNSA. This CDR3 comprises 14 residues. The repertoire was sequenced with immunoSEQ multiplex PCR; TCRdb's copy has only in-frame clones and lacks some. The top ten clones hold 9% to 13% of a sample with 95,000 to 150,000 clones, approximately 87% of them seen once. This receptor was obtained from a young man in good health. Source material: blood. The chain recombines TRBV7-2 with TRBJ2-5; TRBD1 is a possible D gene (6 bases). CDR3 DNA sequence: TGTGCCAGCAGCTCGGCAGGGGCGGTGGAGACCCAGTACTTC. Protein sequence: CASSSAGAVETQYF.